One and the same sample provided the 14 T cell receptor beta chains below, sequenced in a study of blood T cell repertoires in COVID-19. Produced via immunoSEQ multiplex PCR; TCRdb's table is partial and in-frame only. The sample includes about 480,000 clones, 85% to 90% of them seen just once. Sequencing used peripheral blood. The source is a woman in her forties or fifties with COVID-19, enrolled during active disease.

This chain links TRBV5-4 with TRBJ2-7; 10 bases match TRBD2. CDR1 SGHNT and CDR2 YYREEE come from the germline V gene (reference sequence). The CDR3 is made up of 16 amino acids. The junction had 11 bases not matched to a gene; V was cut back by 4 bases and J by 4 bases. The CDR3 DNA reads TGTGCCAGCAGCGCAGGAGGACTAGCGGAGCTTTACGAGCAGTACTTC. Amino acid sequence: CASSAGGLAELYEQYF.

Details on this clone: This same CDR3 is encoded by further DNA sequences in the sample. The V call is TRBV6-1, the J call TRBJ1-1; tentatively, D is TRBD1 (6 bases). Trimming cost V 3 bases and J 8 bases, with 10 bases left between them. The CDR3 spans 12 residues. CDR1 and CDR2 from the germline V gene are MNHNS and SASEGT. This CDR3 is CASSELQGEAFF. CDR3 coding DNA: TGTGCCAGCAGTGAGCTACAGGGCGAAGCTTTCTTT.

The chain has TRBV4-2 and TRBJ1-1; D gene uncertain. Trimming pared 0 bases from V and 5 bases from J, leaving 10 bases between. Germline V CDR1 and CDR2: LGHNA, YNFKEQ. The CDR3 consists of 14 residues. CDR3 region: CASSQDLEHTEAFF. The CDR3 DNA reads TGTGCCAGCAGCCAAGATCTGGAGCATACTGAAGCTTTCTTT.

As DNA, the CDR3 is TGTGCCAGCAGTGTCCTTGCAGGGGGCGCCCAGCATTTT. Translated, it gives CASSVLAGGAQHF. J is TRBJ1-5 and V is TRBV28; 8 bases line up with TRBD1. With 5 bases clipped from V and 11 bases from J, the junction kept 8 bases outside the gene matches. This CDR3 comprises 13 residues. Germline lookup yields CDR1 MDHEN and CDR2 SYDVKM.

V and J are TRBV19 and TRBJ2-2, with 7 bases identical to TRBD1. This CDR3 region has 15 residues. Trimming cost V 5 bases and J 3 bases; bases outside gene matches: 6. Germline assignment: CDR1 LNHDA and CDR2 SQIVND (reference sequence). In DNA form, the CDR3 reads TGTGCCAGTAGTGCACAGGGGTCTGACACCGGGGAGCTGTTTTTT. This codes for CASSAQGSDTGELFF.

This rearrangement joins TRBV9 to TRBJ1-1; perhaps TRBD1 as D (6 bases). Germline assignment: CDR1 SGDLS and CDR2 YYNGEE. Between the trimmed V and J ends, which lost 4 bases and 3 bases, there was a span of 19 bases. CDR3 length: 16 residues. The CDR3 nucleotides are TGTGCCAGCAGCCCCCGATTACAGGGTGGGGACACTGAAGCTTTCTTT. This gives the protein CASSPRLQGGDTEAFF.

The chain joins TRBV27 to TRBJ1-5, with D possibly TRBD1 on 5 matching bases. The CDR3 is 13 amino acids. The germline gives CDR1 MNHEY, CDR2 SMNVEV (reference sequence). With 6 bases removed from V and 15 bases from J, the gap between germline ends came to 21 bases. The CDR3 nucleotides read TGTGCCAGCAGATCTCGGGACTCCCCTACGTGGCATTTT. It is translated as CASRSRDSPTWHF.

The rearrangement links TRBV30 to TRBJ2-7; a weak D match, TRBD2 (5 bases). Looked up from germline, CDR1 is GTSNPN and CDR2 is SVGIG (reference sequence). The CDR3 consists of 12 residues. V lost 3 bases to trimming and J lost 2 bases, with 8 bases between them. Written as DNA, the CDR3 is TGTGCCTGGAGCGAGGGTCCCTACGAGCAGTACTTC. It translates to CAWSEGPYEQYF.

The CDR3: CASSSDRAGTGELFF. CDR3 nucleotide sequence: TGTGCCAGCAGCTCCGACAGGGCCGGCACCGGGGAGCTGTTTTTT. This chain links TRBV7-9 with TRBJ2-2, with 7 bases that match TRBD1. The CDR3 runs to 15 residues. V dropped 4 bases and J dropped 4; count of bases not matched to a gene: 6. Germline CDR1 reads SEHNR; CDR2 reads FQNEAQ (reference sequence).

The genes are TRBV27 and TRBJ2-7; TRBD2 is a possible D gene (6 bases). CDR3 length equals 19 residues. CDR1 is MNHEY, CDR2 SMNVEV, per germline (reference sequence). Trimming shortened V by 0 bases and J by 0 bases, and 21 bases separated the two germline ends. DNA for the CDR3: TGTGCCAGCAGTTTATCCCCTCCACACCGCCGGGGGAGCTCCTACGAGCAGTACTTC. Protein: CASSLSPPHRRGSSYEQYF.

The rearrangement links TRBV4-1 to TRBJ2-3; 8 positions match TRBD2. From germline, CDR1 is MGHRA and CDR2 YSYEKL. Trimming removed 4 bases from V and 4 bases from J; junction bases left unmatched: 10. The CDR3 is 16 amino acids. This CDR3 is CASSRIGGGGSDTQYF. CDR3 sequence (DNA): TGCGCCAGCAGCCGAATCGGGGGGGGCGGATCAGATACGCAGTATTTT.

CDR3 amino acids: CASSQGGPDTQYF. In nucleotides, the CDR3 is TGTGCCAGCAGCCAAGGAGGGCCAGATACGCAGTATTTT. This chain joins TRBV5-6 and TRBJ2-3, with D maybe TRBD2 (6 bases). CDR3 length: 13 amino acids. Per the germline V gene, CDR1 is SGHDT and CDR2 is YYEEEE. The germline V and J ends were trimmed by 4 bases and 4 bases, with 10 bases remaining between them.

The chain carries TRBV13 and TRBJ2-7; TRBD2 matches 9 bases. Germline V gene sequence: CDR1 PRHDT, CDR2 FYEKMQ (reference sequence). The CDR3 extends over 15 amino acids. After removal of 5 bases from V and 3 bases from J, the junction contained 8 bases not matched to a gene. In nucleotides, the CDR3 is TGTGCCAGCAGCCCGCCGGGACTAGCCCACTACGAGCAGTACTTC. It encodes CASSPPGLAHYEQYF. Together with reference TRBV13 and TRBJ2-7, the CDR3 gives the full variable domain: AAGVIQSPRHLIKEKRETATLKCYPIPRHDTVYWYQQGPGQDPQFLISFYEKMQSDKGSIPDRFSAQQFSDYHSELNMSSLELGDSALYFCASSPPGLAHYEQYFGPGTRLTVT.

The V and J genes are TRBV6-5 and TRBJ2-5; 9 positions match TRBD1. Per the germline V gene, CDR1 is MNHEY and CDR2 is SVGAGI. The CDR3 has 14 residues. The V and J ends lost 7 bases and 5 bases, in that order; junction bases with no gene match: 8. CDR3 loop: CASNSGTGRETQYF. Here the CDR3 DNA reads TGTGCCAGCAATTCCGGGACAGGGAGGGAGACCCAGTACTTC.